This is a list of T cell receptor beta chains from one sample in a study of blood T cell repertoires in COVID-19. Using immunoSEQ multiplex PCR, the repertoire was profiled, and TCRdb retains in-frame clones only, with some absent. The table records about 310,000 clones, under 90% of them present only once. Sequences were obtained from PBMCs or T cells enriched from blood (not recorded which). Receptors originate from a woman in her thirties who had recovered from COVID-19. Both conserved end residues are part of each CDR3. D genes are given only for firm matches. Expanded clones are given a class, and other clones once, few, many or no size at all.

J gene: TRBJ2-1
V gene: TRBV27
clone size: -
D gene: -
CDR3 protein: CASSLDPGGFNEQFF
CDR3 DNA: TGTGCCAGCAGTTTGGATCCCGGGGGTTTCAATGAGCAGTTCTTC

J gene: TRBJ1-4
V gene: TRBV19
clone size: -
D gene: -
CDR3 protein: CASNTRGQGLREKLFF
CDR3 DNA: TGTGCCAGTAACACCAGGGGCCAGGGTCTTAGAGAAAAACTGTTTTTT

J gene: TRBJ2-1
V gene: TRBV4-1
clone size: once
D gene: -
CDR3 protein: CASSHLRDYNEQFF
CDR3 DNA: TGCGCCAGCAGCCATCTGCGGGATTACAATGAGCAGTTCTTC

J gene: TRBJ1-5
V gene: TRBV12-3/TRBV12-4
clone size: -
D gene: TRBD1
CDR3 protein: CASTQGVDQPQHF
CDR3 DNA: TGTGCCAGCACACAGGGGGTGGATCAGCCCCAGCATTTT

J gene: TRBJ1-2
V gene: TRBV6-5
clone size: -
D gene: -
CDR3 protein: CASSSAPSGLGGYTF
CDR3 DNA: TGTGCCAGCAGTTCCGCCCCATCGGGTTTGGGTGGCTACACCTTC

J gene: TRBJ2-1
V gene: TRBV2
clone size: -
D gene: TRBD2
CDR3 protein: CASIPSGTPYNEQFF
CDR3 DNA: TGTGCCAGCATTCCTAGCGGGACACCTTACAATGAGCAGTTCTTC

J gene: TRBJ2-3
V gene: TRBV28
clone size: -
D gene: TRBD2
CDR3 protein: CASRPGLATDTQYF
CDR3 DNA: TGTGCCAGCAGACCCGGACTAGCAACAGATACGCAGTATTTT

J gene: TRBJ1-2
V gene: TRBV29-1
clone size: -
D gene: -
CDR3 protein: CSVWGEHYGYTF
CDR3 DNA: TGCAGCGTTTGGGGGGAGCACTATGGCTACACCTTC

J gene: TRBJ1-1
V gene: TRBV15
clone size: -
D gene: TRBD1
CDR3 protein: CATSRRQGANWAFF
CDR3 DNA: TGTGCCACCAGCCGGAGACAGGGGGCGAATTGGGCTTTCTTT

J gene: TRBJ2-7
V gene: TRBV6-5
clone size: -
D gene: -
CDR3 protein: CASSWTSGHYEQYF
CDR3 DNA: TGTGCCAGCAGTTGGACATCCGGACACTACGAGCAGTACTTC

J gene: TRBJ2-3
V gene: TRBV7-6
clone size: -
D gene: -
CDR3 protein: CASSLHPLSGTSTDTQYF
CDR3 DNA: TGTGCCAGCAGCTTACATCCGTTGAGTGGGACTAGCACAGATACGCAGTATTTT

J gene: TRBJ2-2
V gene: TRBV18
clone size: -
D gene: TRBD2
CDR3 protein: CASSPRLAENTGELFF
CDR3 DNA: TGTGCCAGCTCACCTAGACTAGCCGAAAACACCGGGGAGCTGTTTTTT

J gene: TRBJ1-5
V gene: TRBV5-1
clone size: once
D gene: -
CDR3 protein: CASSEGVSGNQPQHF
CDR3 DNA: TGCGCCAGCAGCGAGGGTGTAAGTGGCAATCAGCCCCAGCATTTT

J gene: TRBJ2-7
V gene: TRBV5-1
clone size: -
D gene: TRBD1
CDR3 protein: CASRRDRGRYEQYF
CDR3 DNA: TGCGCCAGCAGACGGGACAGGGGCCGCTACGAGCAGTACTTC

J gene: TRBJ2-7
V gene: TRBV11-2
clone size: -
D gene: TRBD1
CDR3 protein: CASSLTLTGTGDYEQYF
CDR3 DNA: TGTGCCAGCAGCTTAACCCTGACCGGGACAGGCGACTACGAGCAGTACTTC

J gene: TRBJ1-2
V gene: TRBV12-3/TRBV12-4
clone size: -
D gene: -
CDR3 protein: CASSYGGYYGYTF
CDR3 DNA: TGTGCCAGCAGTTATGGGGGCTACTATGGCTACACCTTC

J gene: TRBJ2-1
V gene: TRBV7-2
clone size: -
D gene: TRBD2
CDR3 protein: CASRIGAAGGVEQFF
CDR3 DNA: TGTGCCAGCAGAATAGGGGCAGCGGGAGGGGTGGAGCAGTTCTTC

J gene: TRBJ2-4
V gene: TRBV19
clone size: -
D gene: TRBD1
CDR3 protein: CASSRVTGGAAKNIQYF
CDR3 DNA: TGTGCCAGTAGTAGAGTAACAGGGGGCGCAGCCAAAAACATTCAGTACTTC

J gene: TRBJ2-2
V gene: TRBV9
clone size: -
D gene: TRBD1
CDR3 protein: CASSVLAGTGNTGELFF
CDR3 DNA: TGTGCCAGCAGCGTATTGGCGGGGACAGGGAACACCGGGGAGCTGTTTTTT

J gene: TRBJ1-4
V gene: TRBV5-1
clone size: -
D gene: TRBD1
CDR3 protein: CASSLLQGTNEKLFF
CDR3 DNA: TGCGCCAGCAGCTTGTTACAGGGGACTAATGAAAAACTGTTTTTT

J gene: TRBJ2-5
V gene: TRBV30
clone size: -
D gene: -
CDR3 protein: CAWSTGSSETQYF
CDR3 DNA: TGTGCCTGGAGTACGGGAAGTAGCGAGACCCAGTACTTC

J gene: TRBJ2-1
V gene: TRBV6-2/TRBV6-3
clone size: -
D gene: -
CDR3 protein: CASSYSGLVDNEQFF
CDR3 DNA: TGTGCCAGCAGTTACTCGGGTCTAGTTGACAATGAGCAGTTCTTC

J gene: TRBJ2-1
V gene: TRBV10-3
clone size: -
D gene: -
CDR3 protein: CAITPGAGGVGAEQFF
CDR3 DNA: TGTGCCATCACCCCTGGCGCTGGAGGAGTCGGAGCTGAGCAGTTCTTC